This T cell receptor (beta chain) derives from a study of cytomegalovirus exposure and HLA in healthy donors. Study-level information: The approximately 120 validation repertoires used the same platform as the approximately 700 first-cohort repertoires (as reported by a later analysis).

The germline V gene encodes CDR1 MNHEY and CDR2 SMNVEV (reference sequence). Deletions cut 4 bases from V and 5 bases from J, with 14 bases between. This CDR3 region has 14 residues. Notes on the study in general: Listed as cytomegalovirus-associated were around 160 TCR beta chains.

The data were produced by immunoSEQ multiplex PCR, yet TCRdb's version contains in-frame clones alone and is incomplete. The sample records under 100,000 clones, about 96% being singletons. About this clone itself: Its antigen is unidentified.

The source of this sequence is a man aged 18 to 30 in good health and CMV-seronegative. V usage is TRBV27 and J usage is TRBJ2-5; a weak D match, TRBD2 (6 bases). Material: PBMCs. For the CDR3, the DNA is TGTGCCAGCAGTTGGATCGGGGGTATGGAGACCCAGTACTTC. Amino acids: CASSWIGGMETQYF.